The text below deals with one T cell receptor (beta chain). This entry comes from a study of blood T cell repertoires in COVID-19. On the study more broadly: PBMCs, B-cell-depleted T cells, or T cells provided the cDNA or gDNA that made up the material.

The CDR3 has 15 amino acids. Per germline, CDR1 SGDLS and CDR2 YYNGEE. Trimming stripped 3 bases from V and 7 bases from J, with 14 bases between. Assay used: immunoSEQ multiplex PCR; TCRdb lists only in-frame clones, some missing. Of approximately 51,000 clones listed, about 85% are singletons. Sequenced: peripheral blood. The chain carries TRBV9 and TRBJ1-6; TRBD1 is a possible D gene (5 bases). The TCR sequence derives from a human donor in a cohort sampled during active COVID-19. The CDR3 region is CASSGTQGNNSPLHF. The CDR3 DNA is TGTGCCAGCAGCGGGACGCAGGGCAACAATTCACCCCTCCACTTT.